This entry describes one T cell receptor beta chain. The source of the sample is a study of shared clonotypes between healthy human individuals. CD45RO-negative cells were positively selected for CCR7, leaving out terminally differentiated effector memory CD45RA+ cells. Germline V lookup: CDR1 SEHNR, CDR2 FQNEAQ (reference sequence). The ends lost 4 bases at V and 2 bases at J; junction bases unmatched: 13. This CDR3 is built from 19 residues. Clones were sequenced by immunoSEQ multiplex PCR, and TCRdb holds only the in-frame ones, with some missing. The sample comprises some 2,100,000 clones, more than 85% of which are singletons, and around 1.7% rests with the top ten.

What was sequenced was naive CD8+ T cells from PBMCs. The clonotype was recovered from a man between 18 and 29 years old in good health. Some clones in this sample may be carry-over from other donors' samples. The rearrangement joins TRBV7-9 to TRBJ2-1; 11 bases align to TRBD2. CDR3 bases: TGTGCCAGCAGCTCATTAGCGGGAGGGCCCGGGCGCCCCTACAATGAGCAGTTCTTC. Amino acid sequence: CASSSLAGGPGRPYNEQFF.